The rows below give T cell receptor beta chains drawn from one sample of a study of cytomegalovirus exposure and HLA in healthy donors. Profiling relied on immunoSEQ multiplex PCR, and the TCRdb table lists in-frame clones only, not all of them. Counted here are tens of thousands of clones, over 75% occurring once; the ten biggest clones make up 0.95% to 1.5%. The sample comprised PBMCs. Source of these receptors: a girl aged 2 to 10 in good health and CMV-seropositive. The CDR3 runs from the conserved cysteine through the conserved F or W. D genes are given only for firm matches. The size of a clone is reported for some rows only, either as once, few or many, or as a class for expanded clones.

j_call,clone_size,v_call,d_call,cdr3_aa,cdr3_nt
TRBJ1-1,NA,TRBV28,NA,CASRDPSGRTEAFF,TGTGCCAGCAGGGACCCCTCGGGGAGGACTGAAGCTTTCTTT
TRBJ2-3,few,TRBV25-1,NA,CASSEYTGITDTQYF,TGTGCCAGCAGTGAATATACAGGCATAACAGATACGCAGTATTTT
TRBJ1-2,NA,TRBV5-1,NA,CASSLGQGPNYGYTF,TGCGCCAGCAGCTTGGGGCAGGGCCCTAACTATGGCTACACCTTC
TRBJ2-7,NA,TRBV30,TRBD1,CAWSVGTGDTYEQYF,TGTGCCTGGAGTGTAGGGACAGGGGATACCTACGAGCAGTACTTC
TRBJ1-2,NA,TRBV27,NA,CASSTSGRNYGYTF,TGTGCCAGCAGTACCTCAGGGCGAAACTATGGCTACACCTTC
TRBJ1-1,NA,TRBV5-4,NA,CASSLRGGNTEAFF,TGTGCCAGCAGCTTGAGGGGGGGGAACACTGAAGCTTTCTTT
TRBJ1-1,NA,TRBV11-2,TRBD1,CASSQIQGARIGEAFF,TGTGCCAGCAGCCAAATACAGGGGGCCCGTATCGGTGAAGCTTTCTTT
TRBJ1-2,NA,TRBV28,NA,CASSNPQNGGYTF,TGTGCCAGCAGCAACCCCCAGAACGGGGGCTACACCTTC
TRBJ2-7,NA,TRBV6-6,TRBD1,CASRWDRDAREQYF,TGTGCCAGCAGATGGGACAGGGACGCCCGCGAGCAGTACTTC
TRBJ1-2,NA,TRBV28,TRBD1,CASSSPGQGMGYGYTF,TGTGCCAGCAGCTCCCCCGGACAGGGTATGGGCTATGGCTACACCTTC
TRBJ2-1,NA,TRBV27,TRBD2,CASNLAGTGEQFF,TGTGCCAGCAACCTAGCGGGGACGGGTGAGCAGTTCTTC
TRBJ1-2,NA,TRBV10-3,NA,CAISEVAADGYTF,TGTGCCATCAGTGAAGTGGCTGCGGATGGCTACACCTTC
TRBJ2-2,few,TRBV2,NA,CASRDFQATGELFF,TGTGCCAGCCGGGACTTCCAAGCCACCGGGGAGCTGTTTTTT
TRBJ2-1,NA,TRBV6-5,TRBD1,CASSFDGQVFF,TGTGCCAGCAGTTTCGATGGACAGGTGTTCTTC
TRBJ2-5,NA,TRBV7-9,NA,CASSAVGGQETQYF,TGTGCCAGCAGCGCCGTCGGGGGTCAAGAGACCCAGTACTTC
TRBJ2-5,NA,TRBV28,NA,CASHRAHQETQYF,TGTGCCAGCCACAGGGCACACCAAGAGACCCAGTACTTC
TRBJ1-5,NA,TRBV28,NA,CASSFTGTRDQPQHF,TGTGCCAGCAGTTTTACAGGGACGAGGGATCAGCCCCAGCATTTT
TRBJ2-7,once,TRBV6-6,TRBD2,CASSTPGTSYEQYF,TGTGCCAGCAGCACCCCTGGGACTAGCTACGAGCAGTACTTC
TRBJ2-5,once,TRBV5-5,NA,CASSLVGGPETQYF,TGTGCCAGCAGCTTGGTGGGAGGACCGGAGACCCAGTACTTC
TRBJ2-7,NA,TRBV7-9,TRBD2,CASSPSAGAGEQYF,TGTGCCAGCAGCCCTAGTGCGGGAGCGGGTGAGCAGTACTTC
TRBJ1-4,NA,TRBV5-6,NA,CASSLTAGPGEKLFF,TGTGCCAGCAGCTTGACGGCAGGGCCCGGGGAAAAACTGTTTTTT
TRBJ1-1,NA,TRBV27,NA,CASSPGVGTEAFF,TGTGCCAGCAGCCCCGGGGTCGGCACTGAAGCTTTCTTT
TRBJ1-1,NA,TRBV10-3,TRBD1,CAIRDGQESEAFF,TGTGCCATCAGAGACGGACAGGAGTCTGAAGCTTTCTTT
TRBJ2-7,NA,TRBV2,NA,CASSGTPRYEQYF,TGTGCCAGCAGTGGAACCCCGCGGTACGAGCAGTACTTC
TRBJ2-7,NA,TRBV5-6,NA,CASSLSLSPPSMRYEQYF,TGTGCCAGCAGCTTGAGTCTTTCTCCACCCTCGATGCGTTACGAGCAGTACTTC
TRBJ2-1,NA,TRBV29-1,TRBD1,CSVEGGTGGDEQFF,TGCAGCGTTGAGGGCGGGACAGGGGGCGATGAGCAGTTCTTC
TRBJ2-5,NA,TRBV30,NA,CAWSPYRGTQYF,TGTGCCTGGAGTCCCTACCGTGGGACCCAGTACTTC
TRBJ2-7,NA,TRBV7-3,TRBD2,CASSVTSGRANEQYF,TGTGCCAGCAGCGTAACTAGCGGGAGGGCCAACGAGCAGTACTTC
TRBJ2-2,few,TRBV7-9,NA,CASSFEPGELFF,TGTGCCAGCAGCTTTGAGCCCGGGGAGCTGTTTTTT
TRBJ1-1,NA,TRBV19,NA,CASKRHTEAFF,TGTGCCAGTAAGCGTCACACTGAAGCTTTCTTT
TRBJ1-4,NA,TRBV2,NA,CASSQGTNEKLFF,TGTGCCAGCAGTCAGGGGACAAATGAAAAACTGTTTTTT
TRBJ2-1,NA,TRBV6-5,TRBD1,CASSKGGARSGEQFF,TGTGCCAGCAGTAAAGGGGGCGCAAGATCCGGAGAGCAGTTCTTC
TRBJ2-1,few,TRBV5-1,NA,CASSGKTTKHNEQFF,TGCGCCAGCAGCGGGAAGACTACCAAGCACAATGAGCAGTTCTTC
TRBJ1-2,NA,TRBV5-1,NA,CASSLGGGLNYGYTF,TGCGCCAGCAGCTTAGGGGGGGGCCTGAACTATGGCTACACCTTC
TRBJ1-1,NA,TRBV14,TRBD1,CASIPLQGAQTEAFF,TGTGCCAGCATACCCTTACAGGGGGCGCAGACTGAAGCTTTCTTT
TRBJ1-2,NA,TRBV30,NA,CAGGLLDYGYTF,TGTGCCGGGGGACTTTTGGACTATGGCTACACCTTC
TRBJ2-7,NA,TRBV27,NA,CASSLAAGSEQYF,TGTGCCAGCAGTTTAGCCGCTGGGAGCGAGCAGTACTTC
TRBJ2-7,NA,TRBV28,TRBD1,CASSSLAPDIGGPGQGSYEQYF,TGTGCCAGCAGTTCCTTAGCCCCCGACATCGGAGGACCGGGACAGGGGTCCTACGAGCAGTACTTC
TRBJ1-3,once,TRBV6-5,NA,CASSYRRGSGNTIYF,TGTGCCAGCAGTTACCGGCGGGGCTCTGGAAACACCATATATTTT
TRBJ2-3,once,TRBV29-1,TRBD2,CSAKTSVADTQYF,TGCAGCGCTAAGACTAGCGTAGCGGATACGCAGTATTTT
TRBJ2-3,NA,TRBV10-3,TRBD1,CATGQGVKDTQYF,TGTGCCACTGGACAGGGGGTAAAAGATACGCAGTATTTT
TRBJ1-1,NA,TRBV20-1,NA,CSAKRNTEAFF,TGCAGTGCCAAGCGGAACACTGAAGCTTTCTTT
TRBJ2-3,NA,TRBV30,NA,CAWSVGVRGDTDTQYF,TGTGCCTGGAGTGTAGGAGTCCGGGGTGACACAGATACGCAGTATTTT
TRBJ2-5,NA,TRBV10-3,NA,CAISARSETQYF,TGTGCCATCAGTGCCAGATCGGAGACCCAGTACTTC
TRBJ1-1,NA,TRBV14,NA,CASSQRSMNTEAFF,TGTGCCAGCAGCCAAAGGAGCATGAACACTGAAGCTTTCTTT